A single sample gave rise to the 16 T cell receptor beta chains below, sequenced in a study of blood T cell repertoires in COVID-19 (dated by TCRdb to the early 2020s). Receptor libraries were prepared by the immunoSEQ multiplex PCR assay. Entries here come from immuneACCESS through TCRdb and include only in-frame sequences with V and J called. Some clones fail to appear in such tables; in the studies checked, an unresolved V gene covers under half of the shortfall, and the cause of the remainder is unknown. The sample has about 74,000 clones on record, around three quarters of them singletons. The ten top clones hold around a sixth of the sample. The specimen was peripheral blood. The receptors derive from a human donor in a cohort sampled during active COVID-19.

The CDR3, as DNA: TGTGCCAGCAGCCCCCAGAGCGGGGGGCCCTACGAGCAGTACTTC. It specifies CASSPQSGGPYEQYF. V usage is TRBV7-8 and J usage is TRBJ2-7, with TRBD2 matching over 9 bases. Germline values: CDR1 SGHVS, CDR2 FQNEAQ. The CDR3 has 15 residues. After removal of 5 bases from V and 2 bases from J, the junction contained 7 bases not matched to a gene.

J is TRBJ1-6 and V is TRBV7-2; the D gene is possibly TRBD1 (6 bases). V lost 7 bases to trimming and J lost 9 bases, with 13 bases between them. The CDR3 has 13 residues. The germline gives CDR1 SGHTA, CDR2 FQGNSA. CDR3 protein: CASNRGGGSPLHF. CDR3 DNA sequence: TGTGCCAGCAACCGAGGGGGTGGTTCACCCCTCCACTTT.

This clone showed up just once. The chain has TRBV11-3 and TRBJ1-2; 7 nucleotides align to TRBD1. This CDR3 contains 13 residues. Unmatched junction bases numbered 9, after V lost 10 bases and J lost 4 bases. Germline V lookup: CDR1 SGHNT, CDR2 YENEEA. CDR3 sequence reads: CATNRGEGYGYTF. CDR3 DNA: TGTGCCACCAACAGGGGCGAAGGCTATGGCTACACCTTC.

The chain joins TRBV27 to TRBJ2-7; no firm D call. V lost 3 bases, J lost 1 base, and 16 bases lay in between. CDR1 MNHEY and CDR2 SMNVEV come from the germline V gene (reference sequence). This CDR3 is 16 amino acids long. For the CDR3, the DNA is TGTGCCAGCAGTTTGGGCCAGGCTCCGCTATCCTACGAGCAGTACTTC. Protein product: CASSLGQAPLSYEQYF.

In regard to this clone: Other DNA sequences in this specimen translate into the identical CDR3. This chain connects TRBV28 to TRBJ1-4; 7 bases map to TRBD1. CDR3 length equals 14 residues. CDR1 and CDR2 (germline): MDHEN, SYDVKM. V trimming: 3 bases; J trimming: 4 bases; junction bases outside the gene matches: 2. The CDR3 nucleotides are TGTGCCAGCAGTTTGGGACAGAGTAATGAAAAACTGTTTTTT. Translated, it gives CASSLGQSNEKLFF. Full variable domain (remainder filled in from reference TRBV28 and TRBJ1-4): DVKVTQSSRYLVKRTGEKVFLECVQDMDHENMFWYRQDPGLGLRLIYFSYDVKMKEKGDIPEGYSVSREKKERFSLILESASTNQTSMYLCASSLGQSNEKLFFGSGTQLSVL.

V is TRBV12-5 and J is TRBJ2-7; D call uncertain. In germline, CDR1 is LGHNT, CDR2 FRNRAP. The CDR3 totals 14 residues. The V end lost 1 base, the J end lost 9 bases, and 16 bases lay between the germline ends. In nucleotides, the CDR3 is TGTGCTAGTGGTTTGGGCCTTCTAACTGCCGGGCAGTACTTC. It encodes CASGLGLLTAGQYF.

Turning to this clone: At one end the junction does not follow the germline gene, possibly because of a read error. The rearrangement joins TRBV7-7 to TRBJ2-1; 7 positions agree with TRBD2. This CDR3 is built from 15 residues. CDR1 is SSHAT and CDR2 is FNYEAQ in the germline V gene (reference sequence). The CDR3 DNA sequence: TGTGCTAGCAGCAAATTTAGCGGGCCCAACAATGAGCAGTTCTTC. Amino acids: CASSKFSGPNNEQFF.

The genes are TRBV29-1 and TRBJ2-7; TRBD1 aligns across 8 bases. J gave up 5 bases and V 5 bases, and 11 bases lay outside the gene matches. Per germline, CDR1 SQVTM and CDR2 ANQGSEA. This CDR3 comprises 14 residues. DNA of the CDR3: TGCAGCGTTCGACGACAGGGGTTAGGCGACGAGCAGTACTTC. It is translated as CSVRRQGLGDEQYF.

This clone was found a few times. The CDR3 here is CASSQGDRTYEQYF. CDR3 DNA: TGTGCCAGCAGCCAGGGGGACAGGACCTACGAGCAGTACTTC. The chain employs TRBV6-5 and TRBJ2-7; TRBD1 matches at 8 bases. V lost 6 bases to trimming and J lost 2 bases; unmatched junction nucleotides: 6. Germline V gene lookup returns CDR1 MNHEY and CDR2 SVGAGI. The CDR3 is 14 residues long.

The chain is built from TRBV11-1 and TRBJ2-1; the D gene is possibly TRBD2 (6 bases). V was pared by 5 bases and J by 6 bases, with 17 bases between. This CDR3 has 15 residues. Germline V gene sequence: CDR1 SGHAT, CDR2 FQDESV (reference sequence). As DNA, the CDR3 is TGTGCCAGCAGCCCACTCGGACTGGGGGGCAATGAGCAGTTCTTC. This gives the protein CASSPLGLGGNEQFF.

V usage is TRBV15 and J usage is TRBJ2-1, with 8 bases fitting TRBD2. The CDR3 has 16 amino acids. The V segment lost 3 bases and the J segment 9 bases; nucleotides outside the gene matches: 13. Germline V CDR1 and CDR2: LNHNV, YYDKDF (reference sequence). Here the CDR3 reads CATSRPGAGVSGEQFF. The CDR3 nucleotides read TGTGCCACCAGCAGGCCCGGAGCGGGAGTGTCAGGTGAGCAGTTCTTC.

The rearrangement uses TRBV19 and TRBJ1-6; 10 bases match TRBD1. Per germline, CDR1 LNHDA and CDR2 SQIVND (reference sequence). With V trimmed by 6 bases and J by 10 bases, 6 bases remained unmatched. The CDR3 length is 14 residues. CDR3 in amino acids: CASSWDRGRSPLHF. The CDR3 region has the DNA TGTGCCAGTAGCTGGGACAGGGGAAGGTCACCCCTCCACTTT.

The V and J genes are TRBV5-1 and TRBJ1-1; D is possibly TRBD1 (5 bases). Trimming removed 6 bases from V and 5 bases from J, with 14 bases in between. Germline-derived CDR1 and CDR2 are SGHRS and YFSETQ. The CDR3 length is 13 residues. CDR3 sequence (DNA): TGCGCCAGCACGGAGCCAGGGTATACTGAAGCTTTCTTT. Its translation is CASTEPGYTEAFF.

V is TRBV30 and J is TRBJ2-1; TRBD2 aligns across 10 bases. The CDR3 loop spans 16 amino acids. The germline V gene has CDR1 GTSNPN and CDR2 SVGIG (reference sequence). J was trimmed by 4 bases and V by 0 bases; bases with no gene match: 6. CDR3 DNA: TGTGCCTGGAGTGTACCTAGGACTAGCGGATACAATGAGCAGTTCTTC. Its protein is CAWSVPRTSGYNEQFF.

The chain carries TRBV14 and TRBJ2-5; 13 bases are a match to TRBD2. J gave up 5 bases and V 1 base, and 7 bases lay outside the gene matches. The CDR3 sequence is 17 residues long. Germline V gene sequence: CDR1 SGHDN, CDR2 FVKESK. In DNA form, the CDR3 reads TGTGCCAGCAGCCAAGGAACGACTAGCGGGAGGCGGGAGACCCAGTACTTC. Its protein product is CASSQGTTSGRRETQYF.

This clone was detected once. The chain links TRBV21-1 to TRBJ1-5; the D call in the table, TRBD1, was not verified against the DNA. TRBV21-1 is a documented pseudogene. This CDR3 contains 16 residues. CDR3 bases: TGTGCCAGCAGCAAATGTAGGACAGATCGGGGCCAGCCCCAGCATTTT. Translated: CASSKCRTDRGQPQHF.